These 29 T cell receptor beta chains came from one sample sequenced in a study of blood T cells in healthy people across ages. Then a second PCR, running about 6 to 11 cycles, was carried out with a sample-barcoded 5' primer and a J-beta primer mix. TCRdb called the 5' RACE reads again in MiXCR, with one record for every CDR3 protein. The sample yields over a million distinct CDR3 sequences, approximately 43% seen once. The sequencing sample was made of blood. The origin of the receptors is a young woman in good health.

This chain connects TRBV6-2 or TRBV6-3 to TRBJ2-6, with TRBD2 as a possible D gene (5 bases). Trimming removed 6 bases at V and 9 bases at J, with 15 bases between. The length of the CDR3 is 14 residues. Germline CDR1 and CDR2: MNHEY and SVGEGT. This chain's CDR3 is CASSRTPWVNVLTF. In nucleotides, the CDR3 is TGTGCCAGCAGCAGGACTCCTTGGGTCAACGTCCTGACTTTC.

The V gene is TRBV7-2, the J gene TRBJ1-4; weak D call: TRBD1 (6 bases). The CDR3 runs 15 residues. Per germline, CDR1 SGHTA and CDR2 FQGNSA. The V gene lost 5 bases and the J gene lost 8 bases, with 18 bases spanning the gap. The CDR3 coding sequence is TGTGCCAGCAGCCTCTACGGGACAACACCAGAAAAACTGTTTTTT. Protein sequence: CASSLYGTTPEKLFF.

This rearrangement joins TRBV7-4 to TRBJ1-1, with a tentative D call TRBD1 (6 bases). The CDR3 has 15 residues. The V end was cut by 3 bases, the J end by 4 bases, with 15 bases between. Per the germline V gene, CDR1 is SGHVT and CDR2 is SQSDAQ. The DNA of the CDR3 is TGTGCCAGCAGCTTCCTTCAGGGGAGGGGCACTGAAGCTTTCTTT. This codes for CASSFLQGRGTEAFF.

This clonotype was observed a few times. CDR3 nucleotide sequence: TGTGCCAGCAGTGAATTTAGGACCCAGTACTTC. Translated: CASSEFRTQYF. This chain uses TRBV25-1 with TRBJ2-5; D not resolved. This CDR3 region has 11 residues. V lost 1 base to trimming and J lost 7 bases, with 4 bases between them. From germline, CDR1 is MGHDK and CDR2 SYGVNS.

The chain is built from TRBV15 and TRBJ1-1, with TRBD1 as a possible D gene (5 bases). Germline lookup yields CDR1 LNHNV and CDR2 YYDKDF (reference sequence). Deletions cut 6 bases from V and 1 base from J, with 12 bases between. CDR3 size: 14 residues. The CDR3: CATSFSQGNTEAFF. DNA for the CDR3: TGTGCCACCAGTTTTTCCCAGGGGAACACTGAAGCTTTCTTT.

The chain carries TRBV29-1 and TRBJ2-5; possible D gene TRBD1, 5 bases. This CDR3 has 13 residues. CDR1 SQVTM and CDR2 ANQGSEA come from the germline V gene. Deletions cut 4 bases from V and 5 bases from J, with 14 bases between. The CDR3 spells CSVGGNRVETQYF. CDR3 bases: TGCAGCGTTGGGGGCAATAGGGTGGAGACCCAGTACTTC. The entire variable domain, with the rest obtained from reference TRBV29-1 and TRBJ2-5, is as follows: SAVISQKPSRDICQRGTSLTIQCQVDSQVTMMFWYRQQPGQSLTLIATANQGSEATYESGFVIDKFPISRPNLTFSTLTVSNMSPEDSSIYLCSVGGNRVETQYFGPGTRLLVL.

The V call is TRBV28, the J call TRBJ2-5; D might be TRBD1 (7 bases). Between the trimmed V and J ends, which lost 6 bases and 11 bases, there was a span of 22 bases. The germline gives CDR1 MDHEN, CDR2 SYDVKM. The CDR3 length is 14 residues. This CDR3 reads CASSEGQLFREQYF. CDR3 in DNA: TGTGCCAGCAGCGAGGGACAGCTTTTTCGGGAGCAGTACTTC.

V and J are TRBV20-1 and TRBJ1-1, with a possible D match to TRBD1 (6 bases). Trimming took 0 bases from V and 1 from J, leaving 15 bases between them. This CDR3 region has 16 residues. Germline V gene lookup returns CDR1 DFQATT and CDR2 SNEGSKA (reference sequence). CDR3 sequence reads: CSAREDGGPQNTEAFF. CDR3 coding DNA: TGCAGTGCTAGAGAAGATGGGGGGCCCCAGAACACTGAAGCTTTCTTT.

The chain combines TRBV3-1 with TRBJ2-3; tentative D call: TRBD1 (5 bases). The germline gives CDR1 LGHDT, CDR2 YNNKEL (reference sequence). The CDR3 is 16 amino acids. The V end was cut by 4 bases, the J end by 5 bases, with 19 bases between. In DNA form, the CDR3 reads TGTGCCAGCAGCCTTTCCGGTACAGGCCTCGGAGATACGCAGTATTTT. This sequence encodes CASSLSGTGLGDTQYF.

In this sample, this clonotype turned up a few times. The chain couples TRBV5-1 to TRBJ2-2; 10 bases map to TRBD1. CDR1 and CDR2 from the germline V gene are SGHRS and YFSETQ. There are 17 residues in the CDR3. V lost 3 bases to trimming and J lost 3 bases; unmatched junction nucleotides: 8. CDR3 region: CASSYRDRGSYTGELFF. The CDR3 DNA reads as TGCGCCAGCAGCTACCGGGACAGGGGCTCTTACACCGGGGAGCTGTTTTTT.

The chain joins TRBV6-6 to TRBJ2-1, with 7 bases aligning to TRBD2. This CDR3 has 15 amino acids. The germline V gene encodes CDR1 MNHNY and CDR2 SVGAGI (reference sequence). Trimming took 5 bases from V and 0 from J; bases not matched to a gene: 4. CDR3 residues: CASSIGDYSYNEQFF. CDR3 bases: TGTGCCAGCAGTATAGGGGACTACTCCTACAATGAGCAGTTCTTC.

A few counts support this clonotype. This chain connects TRBV18 to TRBJ1-1, with D possibly matching TRBD1 (5 bases). V dropped 1 base and J dropped 3 bases, with 9 bases sitting between them. This CDR3 contains 14 residues. The germline V gene has CDR1 KGHSH and CDR2 LQKENI. For the CDR3, the DNA is TGTGCCAGCTCACCACAGGGGCGGCACACTGAAGCTTTCTTT. Translating it yields CASSPQGRHTEAFF. Full variable domain (rest looked up from reference TRBV18 and TRBJ1-1): NAGVMQNPRHLVRRRGQEARLRCSPMKGHSHVYWYRQLPEEGLKFMVYLQKENIIDESGMPKERFSAEFPKEGPSILRIQQVVRGDSAAYFCASSPQGRHTEAFFGQGTRLTVV.

This clonotype was seen at least ten times. This chain connects TRBV13 to TRBJ2-5; weak D call: TRBD1 (6 bases). The germline gives CDR1 PRHDT, CDR2 FYEKMQ (reference sequence). This CDR3 comprises 14 residues. The V end lost 2 bases, the J end lost 2 bases, and 9 bases lay between the germline ends. CDR3 region: CASSLRDTQETQYF. The CDR3 DNA follows: TGTGCCAGCAGCTTAAGGGACACTCAAGAGACCCAGTACTTC.

This clonotype was recorded a few times. The chain links TRBV4-1 to TRBJ1-2; D uncertain. This CDR3 is built from 17 residues. V lost 1 base to trimming and J lost 1 base, with 16 bases between them. Germline V gives CDR1 MGHRA, CDR2 YSYEKL. The CDR3 DNA is TGCGCCAGCAGCCAAGGTGATAGGAATTGGTTTAACTATGGCTACACCTTC. Its translation: CASSQGDRNWFNYGYTF.

This clonotype occurred many times. The chain couples TRBV7-2 to TRBJ2-1; 8 bases agree with TRBD2. The J call is doubtful: the DNA matches TRBJ2-7 better. The germline V gene has CDR1 SGHTA and CDR2 FQGNSA. The CDR3 sequence is 15 residues long. The CDR3 reads CASSPGTRPYNEQYF. The CDR3 DNA reads TGTGCCAGCAGCCCCGGGACTAGACCCTACAATGAGCAGTACTTC.

The chain carries TRBV28 and TRBJ2-7, with 7 nucleotides matching TRBD2. Trimming at V came to 5 bases and at J to 5 bases, leaving 18 bases not matched to a gene. CDR1 is MDHEN, CDR2 SYDVKM, per germline. The CDR3 length is 17 residues. CDR3 amino acids: CASSPPGGAGVPHEQYF. In DNA, the CDR3 is TGTGCCAGCAGTCCACCCGGTGGGGCGGGAGTTCCCCACGAGCAGTACTTC.

Many counts were recorded for this clonotype. The V gene is TRBV20-1, the J gene TRBJ2-3, with a weak D call TRBD1 (6 bases). The V end was cut by 6 bases, the J end by 0 bases, with 13 bases between. The CDR3 loop spans 14 amino acids. Looked up from germline, CDR1 is DFQATT and CDR2 is SNEGSKA (reference sequence). The CDR3 loop is CSASDSYSTDTQYF. DNA of the CDR3: TGCAGTGCGTCGGACAGCTATAGCACAGATACGCAGTATTTT.

This clonotype has just a few counts. V is TRBV12-3 or TRBV12-4 and J is TRBJ1-1, with a possible D match to TRBD1 (6 bases). This CDR3 has 12 residues. Trimming removed 2 bases at V and 12 bases at J, with 13 bases between. CDR3 region: CASSLRGPRSFF. DNA of the CDR3: TGTGCCAGCAGTTTACGGGGGCCCCGATCTTTCTTT.

On this clonotype itself: The junction departs from germline at one end; a sequencing error may be responsible. The genes are TRBV10-3 and TRBJ2-3; D is possibly TRBD2 (6 bases). The CDR3 is 13 residues long. CDR1 and CDR2 (germline): ENHRY, SYGVKD. CDR3 coding DNA: TGTGCCATCAGTGGAAATTCGGGAGATATGCAGTATTTT. Translating it yields CAISGNSGDMQYF.

This clonotype has only a few counts. This chain uses TRBV11-2 with TRBJ1-2; 8 bases agree with TRBD1. J was trimmed by 9 bases and V by 4 bases; bases with no gene match: 7. The germline CDR1 and CDR2 sequences are SGHAT and FQNNGV. The CDR3 has 13 amino acids. Written as DNA, the CDR3 is TGTGCCAGCAGCTACGACAGGGGTAGTCGCTACACCTTC. As protein: CASSYDRGSRYTF.

This clonotype turned up a few times. The chain combines TRBV4-3 with TRBJ2-2; no definite D call. The CDR3 length is 16 residues. V gave up 4 bases and J gave up 1 base, with 13 bases separating them. The germline gives CDR1 LGHNA, CDR2 YSLEER. The CDR3: CASSPHNLVNTGELFF. CDR3 in DNA: TGCGCCAGCAGCCCCCACAACCTCGTGAACACCGGGGAGCTGTTTTTT.

This clonotype has only one observation. The genes are TRBV29-1 and TRBJ2-3, with 15 bases that match TRBD2. The CDR3 is 15 amino acids. Germline-derived CDR1 and CDR2 are SQVTM and ANQGSEA. Trimming at V came to 4 bases and at J to 5 bases, leaving 4 bases not matched to a gene. Here the CDR3 reads CSVAGLAGGVDTQYF. In nucleotides, the CDR3 is TGCAGCGTTGCGGGACTAGCGGGGGGTGTAGATACGCAGTATTTT.

The V call is TRBV5-5, the J call TRBJ2-7; TRBD2 agrees at 13 bases. The CDR3 spans 15 residues. CDR1 and CDR2 (germline): SGHKS, YYEKEE (reference sequence). The junction had 8 bases not matched to a gene; V was cut back by 4 bases and J by 7 bases. The CDR3 is CASSQWTSGGSEQYF. CDR3 DNA: TGTGCCAGCAGCCAATGGACTAGCGGGGGTTCAGAGCAGTACTTC.

This clonotype was observed a single time. The genes are TRBV6-2 or TRBV6-3 and TRBJ1-1, with D perhaps TRBD1 (5 bases). Trimming left V 7 bases short and J 5 bases short, with 26 bases between. Germline V gene sequence: CDR1 MNHEY, CDR2 SVGEGT. The CDR3 runs 17 residues. CDR3 nucleotides: TGTGCCAGCACGAGCCTAATAGGGACGGGTGAAGGGACTGAAGCTTTCTTT. It yields the protein CASTSLIGTGEGTEAFF.

J is TRBJ2-7 and V is TRBV12-3 or TRBV12-4; D not resolved. Trimming shortened V by 8 bases and J by 7 bases, and 12 bases separated the two germline ends. This CDR3 has 11 amino acids. CDR3 sequence: CASGWWHEQYF. The CDR3 nucleotides are TGTGCCAGCGGGTGGTGGCATGAGCAGTACTTC.

Only a few counts were recorded for this clonotype. This chain connects TRBV6-2 or TRBV6-3 to TRBJ2-6; TRBD1 might be the D (6 bases). This CDR3 is built from 16 residues. V was pared by 5 bases and J by 0 bases, with 11 bases between. The germline CDR1 and CDR2 sequences are MNHEY and SVGEGT. CDR3 amino acids: CASSRSTGSGANVLTF. The CDR3 region has the DNA TGTGCCAGCAGTCGATCGACAGGCTCTGGGGCCAACGTCCTGACTTTC.

V is TRBV24-1 and J is TRBJ1-5; no clear D gene. Germline CDR1 KGHDR, CDR2 SFDVKD. The V end lost 3 bases, the J end lost 3 bases, and 8 bases lay between the germline ends. The CDR3 totals 14 residues. CDR3 amino acids: CATSDGGNNQPQHF. Written as DNA, the CDR3 is TGTGCCACCAGTGATGGCGGAAACAATCAGCCCCAGCATTTT.

This clonotype was counted once. One junction end disagrees with the germline gene, perhaps due to a read error. The chain employs TRBV6-5 and TRBJ2-1, with TRBD2 matching over 13 bases. The CDR3 totals 16 residues. Germline values: CDR1 MNHEY, CDR2 SVGAGI. This CDR3 reads CASSLSTGLAGNERFF. The CDR3 bases are TGTGCCAGCAGCCTTTCCACGGGACTAGCGGGAAATGAGCGGTTCTTC.

This clonotype came up a few times. This chain uses TRBV11-2 with TRBJ2-5; D is possibly TRBD1 or TRBD2 (5 bases each). This CDR3 is 16 amino acids long. CDR1 and CDR2 from the germline V gene are SGHAT and FQNNGV. Trimming pared 6 bases from V and 2 bases from J, leaving 19 bases between. CDR3 sequence: CASRNHGTGLQETQYF. The DNA for the CDR3 is TGTGCCAGCAGAAATCACGGGACGGGCTTACAAGAGACCCAGTACTTC.